This T cell receptor beta chain was documented in a study of T-cell reconstitution after alpha-beta-depleted transplantation in children. This clonotype was seen a few times. The TCRbeta library incorporated unique molecular identifiers. TCRdb recomputed calls from the PCR reads with MiXCR, one row per CDR3 protein. The sample includes about 360,000 distinct CDR3 sequences, 13% of them seen just once. From germline, CDR1 is MDHEN and CDR2 SYDVKM. With 8 bases removed from V and 0 bases from J, the gap between germline ends came to 11 bases. The CDR3 has 15 amino acids. This sequence joins TRBV28 and TRBJ1-6, with D uncertain. The sequences come from PBMCs, collected from the stem cell graft. The clonotype comes from a human donor who donated a stem cell graft to a child with Fanconi anemia. This CDR3 reads CASGDGSSYNSPLHF. DNA for the CDR3: TGTGCCAGCGGCGACGGGAGCTCCTATAATTCACCCCTCCACTTT.